This is a list of T cell receptor beta chains from one sample in a study of T cells in pancreatic ductal adenocarcinoma. Assay: immunoSEQ multiplex PCR; the TCRdb copy retains only in-frame clones and omits some. The data contain 7,500 to 10,000 clones, roughly nine tenths of them singletons. Sequencing was done on a sample of PBMCs. The source of these receptors is a human donor with pancreatic ductal adenocarcinoma. Both conserved end residues are part of each CDR3. A D gene is named only where the DNA matches it firmly. Some rows mark clone size as missing; the rest say once, few, many or name a class of expanded clone.

d_gene	abundance	v_gene	j_gene	CDR3nt	CDR3aa
.	.	TRBV21-1	TRBJ1-5	TGTGCCAGCAGCCCATCCGGGACAGGGAACTTCAATCAGCCCCAGCATTTT	CASSPSGTGNFNQPQHF
TRBD2	.	TRBV5-1	TRBJ2-2	TGCGCCAGCAGCCCAGGGACTAGCGGGATACAAAAGGCCGGGGAGCTGTTTTTT	CASSPGTSGIQKAGELFF
.	once	TRBV29-1	TRBJ2-2	TGCAGCGTTGACAGGGGAGCCGGGGAGCTGTTTTTT	CSVDRGAGELFF
TRBD2	.	TRBV28	TRBJ2-1	TGTGCCAGCAGTTTAGATACTAGCGTCGGCTATGAGCAGTTCTTC	CASSLDTSVGYEQFF
.	.	TRBV18	TRBJ2-7	TGTGCCAGCTCACACCCAGTGGAGCTACGGGAGCAGTACTTC	CASSHPVELREQYF
.	.	TRBV19	TRBJ1-4	TGTGCCAGTAGTATAGATGGAGAAGGGGAGGGGTGTGAAAAACTGTTTTTT	CASSIDGEGEGCEKLFF
.	.	TRBV5-4	TRBJ1-1	TGTGCCAGCAGCTTTCTCTCGGGGAACACTGAAGCTTTCTTT	CASSFLSGNTEAFF
.	.	TRBV14	TRBJ1-2	TGTGCCAGCAGCCAATACAGGGACTATGGCTACACCTTC	CASSQYRDYGYTF
TRBD1	.	TRBV19	TRBJ1-1	TGTGCCAGTAGTATTCGGACAGGGGGACGAAGGGACACTGAAGCTTTCTTT	CASSIRTGGRRDTEAFF
TRBD1	.	TRBV5-1	TRBJ1-2	TGCGCCAGCAGCGCCGGACAGGGGGCGCGAGGCTACACCTTC	CASSAGQGARGYTF
TRBD2	.	TRBV2	TRBJ2-7	TGTGCCAGCGCTGTTAGCGGGGCGTACGAGCAGTACTTC	CASAVSGAYEQYF
.	.	TRBV4-3	TRBJ1-2	TGCGCCAGCAGCCAAGATTATGACCTGGAGTATGGCTACACCTTC	CASSQDYDLEYGYTF
TRBD1	.	TRBV6-5	TRBJ2-5	TGTGCCAGCAGACGGGACAGGGAGACCCAGTACTTC	CASRRDRETQYF
.	.	TRBV7-2	TRBJ2-5	TGTGCCAGCAGCTTTGGAGTACAAGAGACCCAGTACTTC	CASSFGVQETQYF
TRBD2	.	TRBV7-2	TRBJ2-5	TGTGCCAGCACGGGACTAGCGGGTCAGACCCAGTACTTC	CASTGLAGQTQYF
TRBD1	.	TRBV30	TRBJ1-6	TGTGCCACCACACAGGGGGAAGGTTCACCCCTCCACTTT	CATTQGEGSPLHF
TRBD2	.	TRBV6-5	TRBJ2-7	TGTGCCAGCAGGGGACTAGCGGGGTCTTACGAGCAGTACTTC	CASRGLAGSYEQYF
TRBD1	few	TRBV25-1	TRBJ1-2	TGTGCCAGCAGTGAATACGGGACAGGTTATGGCTACACCTTC	CASSEYGTGYGYTF
TRBD2	.	TRBV4-3	TRBJ2-7	TGCGCCAGCAGCCAAGATGCCAGCGGGAGGAAGCAGTACTTC	CASSQDASGRKQYF
.	.	TRBV5-8	TRBJ1-2	TGTGCCAGCAGCTTGGGCAGTTATGGCTACACCTTC	CASSLGSYGYTF
.	once	TRBV10-2	TRBJ2-6	TGCGCCAGCAGTGACCCAGGGGCTGGGGCCAACGTCCTGACTTTC	CASSDPGAGANVLTF
.	once	TRBV6-5	TRBJ2-6	TGTGCCAGCAGTCCCCGGAGGGCTGGGGCCAACGTCCTGACTTTC	CASSPRRAGANVLTF
TRBD1	.	TRBV6-1	TRBJ2-2	TGTGCCGGAACCTGGGACAGAGAAACCGGGGAGCTGTTTTTT	CAGTWDRETGELFF
TRBD2	.	TRBV6-6	TRBJ2-7	TGTGCCAGCAGCCCGGGACTAGCGGGTTACGAGCAGTACTTC	CASSPGLAGYEQYF
.	.	TRBV6-6	TRBJ2-7	TGTGCCAGCAGTCGGACTATCTACGAGCAGTACTTC	CASSRTIYEQYF
TRBD2	.	TRBV5-8	TRBJ2-7	TGTGCCAGCAGCTACTCCGGGACTAGCGGGACGGAGCAGTACTTC	CASSYSGTSGTEQYF
.	.	TRBV28	TRBJ2-7	TGTGCCAGCAGTTCATTTCGTGTGAGGTCCTACGAGCAGTACTTC	CASSSFRVRSYEQYF
.	.	TRBV19	TRBJ2-7	TGTGCCAGTAGTATCCCAGGGAAGGGCGAGCAGTACTTC	CASSIPGKGEQYF
.	.	TRBV4-3	TRBJ2-7	TGCGCCAGCAGCCAAGACCCCCCCGGGACATCTCGAACCTACGAGCAGTACTTC	CASSQDPPGTSRTYEQYF
.	.	TRBV11-3	TRBJ2-3	TGTGCCAGCAGCTTAGCGGGCAGCGGAAGAGGCACAGATACGCAGTATTTT	CASSLAGSGRGTDTQYF
.	.	TRBV7-2	TRBJ2-5	TGTGCCAGCAGCTTAGGAGGGGGATTCGAGACCCAGTACTTC	CASSLGGGFETQYF
TRBD1	.	TRBV5-1	TRBJ2-1	TGCGCCAGCAGCTGGACGACAGGGGTCAATGAGCAGTTCTTC	CASSWTTGVNEQFF
.	.	TRBV28	TRBJ1-5	TGTGCCAGCAGTCCAACCGGGACATCGGGTAGGCCCCAGCATTTT	CASSPTGTSGRPQHF
.	.	TRBV7-2	TRBJ1-1	TGTGCCAGCAGCCCCAACAGGGCTGAAGCTTTCTTT	CASSPNRAEAFF
.	.	TRBV9	TRBJ2-1	TGTGCCAGCAGCGTAGCCACTCAGGAGGGTGAGCAGTTCTTC	CASSVATQEGEQFF
.	.	TRBV7-2	TRBJ2-7	TGTGCCAGCAGCTTAGCATCCCGCTACGAGCAGTACTTC	CASSLASRYEQYF
TRBD2	.	TRBV14	TRBJ2-2	TGTGCCAGCCGAGGACTAGCGCCCACCGGGGAGCTGTTTTTT	CASRGLAPTGELFF
TRBD1	.	TRBV4-1	TRBJ2-4	TGCGCCAGCAGCCTCGGACAGGGGTTTGACGATTCTCCCAAAAACATTCAGTACTTC	CASSLGQGFDDSPKNIQYF
.	.	TRBV5-6	TRBJ2-3	TGTGCCAGCGCTGGGGGCCAGGGGACAGATACGCAGTATTTT	CASAGGQGTDTQYF
TRBD1	.	TRBV28	TRBJ1-4	TGTGCCAGCAGTTTCCTACAGGGGGGGGCTGAAAAACTGTTTTTT	CASSFLQGGAEKLFF
.	.	TRBV18	TRBJ1-1	TGTGCCAGCTCACCACAACAACGGGACACTGAAGCTTTCTTT	CASSPQQRDTEAFF
TRBD2	.	TRBV28	TRBJ2-5	TGTGCCAGCAGTGTACTAGCGGGGGGCCGGGGGACCCAGTACTTC	CASSVLAGGRGTQYF
TRBD2	.	TRBV28	TRBJ2-1	TGTGCCAGCAGTTGGTTAGCGGGAGGGCCGCAGTTCTTC	CASSWLAGGPQFF
TRBD1	.	TRBV28	TRBJ1-2	TGTGCCAGCAGTCCCACGACAGGGAACTATGGCTACACCTTC	CASSPTTGNYGYTF
TRBD1	.	TRBV5-4	TRBJ1-2	TGTGCCAGCAGCCCGAGACAGGGTTCGTATGGCTACACCTTC	CASSPRQGSYGYTF
.	once	TRBV9	TRBJ2-5	TGTGCCAGCAGCGTAGGGCCCTCTGGGCAACAAGAGACCCAGTACTTC	CASSVGPSGQQETQYF
.	.	TRBV7-2	TRBJ1-2	TGTGCCAGCAGGCTAGGGGCCGAGATCTATGGCTACACCTTC	CASRLGAEIYGYTF
TRBD2	.	TRBV11-2	TRBJ2-3	TGTGCCAGCAGCTTAGATCGTAATTTAGCGGGACACCGGGCAGATACGCAGTATTTT	CASSLDRNLAGHRADTQYF
.	.	TRBV20-1	TRBJ2-7	TGCAGTGCTCTCAGCGGGCCCCATTGGTACTTC	CSALSGPHWYF
.	.	TRBV5-5	TRBJ2-7	TGTGCCAGCAGCTTGCGACTGAGTTACGAGCAGTACTTC	CASSLRLSYEQYF
.	.	TRBV10-1	TRBJ2-7	TGCGCCAGCAGTTCGAAGGAGGGGACCTACGAGCAGTACTTC	CASSSKEGTYEQYF
TRBD2	.	TRBV19	TRBJ2-7	TGTGCCAGTAGTATTAGCGGGGTAGTCTACGAGCAGTACTTC	CASSISGVVYEQYF
TRBD1	.	TRBV30	TRBJ2-4	TGTGCCTGCAATACAGGGGGCCGAAAAAACATTCAGTACTTC	CACNTGGRKNIQYF
TRBD1	.	TRBV11-3	TRBJ2-5	TGTGCCAGCAGCTTAGGGGGACAGCAAGAGACCCAGTACTTC	CASSLGGQQETQYF
TRBD1	.	TRBV28	TRBJ1-5	TGTGCCAGCAGCCCCTACAGGGGGAAGAACAATCAGCCCCAGCATTTT	CASSPYRGKNNQPQHF